This T cell receptor (beta chain) derives from a study of blood T cell repertoires in COVID-19. Study-wide background: Acute and convalescent COVID-19 samples came from the United States, Italy and Spain.

Authors' methods: Nucleated cell number was recorded as an estimate derived from reference gene primer amplification. Sequenced by immunoSEQ multiplex PCR; TCRdb stores in-frame clones only, minus some. D and trimming were read from the DNA, whereas the V and J calls and clone size are those reported in that table. The top ten clones hold roughly 3.6% of a sample with roughly 250,000 clones, 70% to 90% of them seen once. CDR1 SGDLS and CDR2 YYNGEE come from the germline V gene. The CDR3 loop spans 17 amino acids. J lost 5 bases, V lost 3 bases, and 14 bases had no gene match. The sequenced sample was peripheral blood. The receptor comes from a woman in her forties with acute or convalescent COVID-19. This chain connects TRBV9 to TRBJ2-5, with 9 nucleotides matching TRBD2. DNA for the CDR3: TGTGCCAGCAGCGGACCTCCAACCGCGGGAGGGAAGGAGACCCAGTACTTC. Protein: CASSGPPTAGGKETQYF.